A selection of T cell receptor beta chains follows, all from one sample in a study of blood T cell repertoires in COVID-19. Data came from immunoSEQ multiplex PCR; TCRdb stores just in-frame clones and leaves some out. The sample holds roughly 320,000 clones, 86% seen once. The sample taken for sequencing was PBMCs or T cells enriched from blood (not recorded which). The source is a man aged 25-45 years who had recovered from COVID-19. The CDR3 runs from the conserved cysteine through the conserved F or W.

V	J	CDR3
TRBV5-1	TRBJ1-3	CASSLSGTPQNTIYF
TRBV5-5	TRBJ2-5	CASSLAPRGNQETQYF
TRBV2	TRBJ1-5	CASRDDAGFNNQPQHF
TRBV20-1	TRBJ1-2	CSASGAKYGYTF
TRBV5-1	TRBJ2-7	CASSSPPAGGISYEQYF
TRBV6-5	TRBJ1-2	CASRLWGGANYGYTF
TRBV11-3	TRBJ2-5	CASSLTGKETQYF
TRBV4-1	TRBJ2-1	CASSQTGTPYNEQFF
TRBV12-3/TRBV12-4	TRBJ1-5	CASRGENQPQHF
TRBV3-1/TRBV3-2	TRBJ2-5	CASIDRGQETQYF
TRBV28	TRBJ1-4	CASSSAGREKLFF
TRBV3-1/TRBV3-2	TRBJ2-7	CASSQGQGSHEQYF
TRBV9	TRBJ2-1	CASSGRDFLRNEQFF
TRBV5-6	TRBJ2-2	CASSLVRTGELFF
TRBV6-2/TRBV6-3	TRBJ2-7	CASSYEGLSSYEQYF
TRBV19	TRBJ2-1	CASSEQVLYNEQFF
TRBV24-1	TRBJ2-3	CATNEGASDTQYF
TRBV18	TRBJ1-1	CASSPTSGQGNTEAFF
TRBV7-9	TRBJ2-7	CASSSTGQGYEQYF
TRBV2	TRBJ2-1	CASSELNNEQFF
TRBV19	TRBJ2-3	CASSIRGQGGTDTQYF
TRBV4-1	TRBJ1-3	CASSQDIRGQWTGSGNTIYF
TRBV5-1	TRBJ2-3	CASSITGEDTQYF
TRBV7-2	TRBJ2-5	CASSLSLAGGRETQYF
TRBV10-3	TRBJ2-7	CATRGSDYEQYF
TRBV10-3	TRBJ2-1	CAISTSGGMGQFF
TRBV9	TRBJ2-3	CASSVAVGGPTDTQYF
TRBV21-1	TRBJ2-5	CAKGLARLETQYF
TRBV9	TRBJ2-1	CASSTNQGNEQFF
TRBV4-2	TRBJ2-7	CASSQDAAGVNIEQYF
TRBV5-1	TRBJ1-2	CASSVQGNYGYTF
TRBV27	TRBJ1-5	CASSLSRGAGQPQHF
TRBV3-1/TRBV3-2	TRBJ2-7	CASSQVPRPSGSSYEQYF
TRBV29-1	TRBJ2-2	CSVDGSGTNTGELFF
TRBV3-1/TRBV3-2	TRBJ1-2	CASSQGEHRAEGYTF
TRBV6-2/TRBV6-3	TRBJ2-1	CASSYRAGFEFF
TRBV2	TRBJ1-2	CASTGWTGGRYGYTF
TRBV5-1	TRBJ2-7	CASSLARGDPYEQYF
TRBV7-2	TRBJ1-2	CASSPLRGYTF
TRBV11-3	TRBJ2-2	CASRLAANTGELFF
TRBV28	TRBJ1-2	CASSRGVYGYTF
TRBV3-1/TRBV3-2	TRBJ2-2	CASSQRTSGSGEELFF
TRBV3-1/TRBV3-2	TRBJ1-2	CASSQPTGLGYGYTF
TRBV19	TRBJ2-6	CASSMRDGDSGANVLTF
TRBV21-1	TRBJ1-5	CASSTEGGVGNQPQHF
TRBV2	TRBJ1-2	CASSGTGLGYTF
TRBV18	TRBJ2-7	CASSPPAAGGYEQYF
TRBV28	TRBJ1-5	CASREANQPQHF
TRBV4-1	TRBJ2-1	CASSQRPSGGADEQFF
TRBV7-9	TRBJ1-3	CASSLGTGSGNTIYF
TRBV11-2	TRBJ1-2	CASSLNRQGGGYTF
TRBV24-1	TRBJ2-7	CATSEGGTSYEQYF
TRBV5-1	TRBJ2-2	CASSLLPNTGELFF
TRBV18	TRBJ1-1	CASSPSIDTEAFF
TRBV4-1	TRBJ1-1	CASSQVGEGNTEAFF
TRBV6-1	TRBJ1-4	CASSEGQGFEKLFF
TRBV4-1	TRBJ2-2	CASSQRTVANTGELFF